This T cell receptor beta chain was identified during a study of shared clonotypes between healthy human individuals. Across the study: Three plates each covered CD4 naive and memory; CD8 naive two, CD8 memory one.

This CDR3 spans 14 amino acids. The germline V gene encodes CDR1 SGDLS and CDR2 YYNGEE. V shed 3 bases and J 9 bases; nucleotides not matched to a gene: 6. Naive CD8 cells were CD45RO-negative, positively selected for CCR7, excluding terminally differentiated effector memory CD45RA+ cells. A word on this clone: Its specificity is unknown.

The assay used deep level. Generated by immunoSEQ multiplex PCR, the TCRdb table keeps only in-frame clones and is missing some. The data contain 750,000 to 1,000,000 clones, more than 85% of them seen just once; the ten biggest clones take up nearly 25%. Study-wide results and limits: Clonotypes which were not shared had lower generation probabilities than clonotypes that all four donors shared.

The sequenced sample was naive CD8+ T cells sorted from blood. The chain uses TRBV9 and TRBJ1-5, with 10 nucleotides matching TRBD1. The sequence was obtained from a man between 25 and 39 years old in good health. The CDR3 region has the DNA TGTGCCAGCAGCGAGGGACAGGGGAGTCGGCCCCAGCATTTT. Amino acid sequence: CASSEGQGSRPQHF.